Following are 29 T cell receptor beta chains from one sample sequenced in a study of STAT3 mutations in large granular lymphocyte leukemia. Their cognate antigens are unknown. Assay used: immunoSEQ multiplex PCR; TCRdb lists only in-frame clones, some missing. The data contain thousands of clones, about three quarters of them singletons. The study, taken as a whole, reports: At least one immunodominant TCR beta clonotype appeared in every T-cell large granular lymphocyte leukemia patient.

Material for sequencing was peripheral blood mononuclear cells. These TCRs come from a man aged 35 to 55 with T-cell large granular lymphocyte leukemia. Some clones in this sample may be carry-over from other donors' samples.

The V and J genes are TRBV7-2 and TRBJ2-3, with 13 bases matching TRBD2. The CDR3 loop spans 17 amino acids. V dropped 3 bases and J dropped 3; count of bases not matched to a gene: 6. CDR1 and CDR2 (germline): SGHTA, FQGNSA. The CDR3 region is CASSFSLAGGPTDTQYF. CDR3 in DNA: TGTGCCAGCAGCTTTTCACTAGCGGGAGGGCCAACAGATACGCAGTATTTT.

The chain couples TRBV6-1 to TRBJ2-1; D is uncertain. This CDR3 comprises 11 residues. Germline V gene sequence: CDR1 MNHNS, CDR2 SASEGT. Trimming shortened V by 10 bases and J by 5 bases, and 9 bases separated the two germline ends. CDR3 region: CAISRNNEQFF. The CDR3 DNA is TGTGCCATCTCAAGGAACAATGAGCAGTTCTTC.

The chain is built from TRBV27 and TRBJ2-2; a possible D gene is TRBD1 (6 bases). Germline V CDR1 and CDR2: MNHEY, SMNVEV (reference sequence). The CDR3 sequence is 15 residues long. With 7 bases removed from V and 5 bases from J, the gap between germline ends came to 17 bases. CDR3 residues: CASTTGWGRTGELFF. The CDR3 nucleotides are TGTGCCAGCACCACTGGGTGGGGGCGGACCGGGGAGCTGTTTTTT.

The V call is TRBV9, the J call TRBJ1-1, with 7 bases identical to TRBD1. Unmatched junction bases numbered 3, after V lost 3 bases and J lost 7 bases. Looked up from germline, CDR1 is SGDLS and CDR2 is YYNGEE. The CDR3 extends over 12 amino acids. CDR3 sequence: CASSEGAGEAFF. For the CDR3, the DNA is TGTGCCAGCAGCGAGGGGGCCGGTGAAGCTTTCTTT.

V usage is TRBV11-3 and J usage is TRBJ2-3, with 9 bases aligning to TRBD2. J gave up 7 bases and V 5 bases, and 4 bases lay outside the gene matches. Germline-derived CDR1 and CDR2 are SGHNT and YENEEA. The CDR3 totals 13 residues. CDR3 bases: TGTGCCAGCAGCCGGACTAGCGCAAATACGCAGTATTTT. It translates to CASSRTSANTQYF. The variable domain in full, completed from reference TRBV11-3 and TRBJ2-3, reads EAGVVQSPRYKIIEKKQPVAFWCNPISGHNTLYWYLQNLGQGPELLIRYENEEAVDDSQLPKDRFSAERLKGVDSTLKIQPAELGDSAVYLCASSRTSANTQYFGPGTRLTVL.

This CDR3 is CASNSRDTQETQYF. The CDR3 region has the DNA TGTGCCAGCAACTCTAGGGACACACAAGAGACCCAGTACTTC. The rearrangement joins TRBV11-2 to TRBJ2-5; possibly TRBD1 for D (6 bases). Germline V gene sequence: CDR1 SGHAT, CDR2 FQNNGV. This CDR3 has 14 amino acids. V was trimmed by 7 bases and J by 2 bases, leaving 14 bases between them.

The chain links TRBV4-2 to TRBJ2-2, with TRBD1 matching over 7 bases. In germline, CDR1 is LGHNA, CDR2 YNFKEQ. The CDR3 is 16 residues long. With V trimmed by 5 bases and J by 1 base, 7 bases remained unmatched. Here the CDR3 reads CASSWPGTENTGELFF. The CDR3 DNA sequence: TGTGCCAGCAGCTGGCCCGGGACAGAGAACACCGGGGAGCTGTTTTTT.

This chain uses TRBV5-5 with TRBJ2-2, with 10 bases matching TRBD2. CDR1 and CDR2 from the germline V gene are SGHKS and YYEKEE (reference sequence). V shed 2 bases and J 2 bases; nucleotides not matched to a gene: 3. The CDR3 length is 16 residues. The CDR3 DNA is TGTGCCAGCAGCTTACGACTAGCGGGTAACACCGGGGAGCTGTTTTTT. Protein product: CASSLRLAGNTGELFF.

The chain joins TRBV29-1 to TRBJ2-3; D is unresolved. The CDR3 spans 12 residues. V was shortened by 2 bases and J by 7 bases, with 10 bases between the two germline ends. Per the germline V gene, CDR1 is SQVTM and CDR2 is ANQGSEA. In DNA, the CDR3 is TGCAGCGTTGAACCCCAAGAAAATACGCAGTATTTT. Translated: CSVEPQENTQYF.

The chain joins TRBV7-2 to TRBJ2-5; D gene uncertain. The CDR3 sequence is 13 residues long. The ends were cut back, 5 bases at V and 1 base at J, with 8 bases in the middle. CDR1 SGHTA and CDR2 FQGNSA come from the germline V gene. The CDR3 loop is CASSLKPQETQYF. CDR3 sequence (DNA): TGTGCCAGCAGCCTAAAACCCCAAGAGACCCAGTACTTC.

The J gene is TRBJ2-5, the V gene TRBV25-1; a possible D gene is TRBD2 (6 bases). The ends were cut back, 2 bases at V and 0 bases at J, with 10 bases in the middle. CDR1 and CDR2 (germline): MGHDK, SYGVNS. CDR3 size: 15 residues. DNA of the CDR3: TGTGCCAGCAGTGAACCCGGACTATACCAAGAGACCCAGTACTTC. This gives the protein CASSEPGLYQETQYF.

The chain couples TRBV19 to TRBJ1-5, with a tentative D call TRBD1 (6 bases). The V gene's germline CDR1 is LNHDA and CDR2 SQIVND (reference sequence). The germline V and J ends were trimmed by 8 bases and 3 bases, with 14 bases remaining between them. This CDR3 contains 14 residues. The CDR3 DNA is TGTGCCAGTCAAACAGGGATCCCCAATCAGCCCCAGCATTTT. This encodes CASQTGIPNQPQHF.

The rearrangement joins TRBV15 to TRBJ1-5; 7 positions agree with TRBD1. Unmatched junction bases numbered 6, after V lost 3 bases and J lost 4 bases. Germline V gene sequence: CDR1 LNHNV, CDR2 YYDKDF (reference sequence). The CDR3 is 15 amino acids. The CDR3 DNA reads as TGTGCCACCAGCAGGCCCGGGACAGTAAATCAGCCCCAGCATTTT. This encodes CATSRPGTVNQPQHF.

This clone was seen more than once but under ten times. This chain uses TRBV5-5 with TRBJ2-4; no definite D call. CDR3 length: 11 amino acids. The germline gives CDR1 SGHKS, CDR2 YYEKEE (reference sequence). The V gene lost 4 bases and the J gene lost 6 bases, with 5 bases spanning the gap. CDR3 sequence: CASSLPNIQYF. The CDR3 nucleotides read TGTGCCAGCAGCCTCCCAAACATTCAGTACTTC.

The V gene is TRBV9, the J gene TRBJ1-2; TRBD1 aligns across 7 bases. Germline V lookup: CDR1 SGDLS, CDR2 YYNGEE. J gave up 4 bases and V 1 base, and 4 bases lay outside the gene matches. There are 14 residues in the CDR3. This CDR3 is CASSVPGGIYGYTF. As DNA, the CDR3 is TGTGCCAGCAGCGTACCAGGGGGGATCTATGGCTACACCTTC.

V gene TRBV9 combines with J gene TRBJ1-3; unclear D gene. The V and J ends lost 4 bases and 1 base respectively, with 9 bases between them. The germline CDR1 and CDR2 sequences are SGDLS and YYNGEE. The CDR3 spans 14 residues. CDR3 sequence: CASSPIWSGNTIYF. The CDR3, as DNA: TGTGCCAGCAGCCCAATATGGTCTGGAAACACCATATATTTT.

CDR3 sequence reads: CASSPYRVPSNQPQHF. CDR3 DNA: TGTGCCAGCAGCCCGTACAGGGTTCCGAGCAATCAGCCCCAGCATTTT. The chain is built from TRBV7-8 and TRBJ1-5, with D possibly matching TRBD1 (6 bases). V was clipped by 5 bases and J by 1 base, with 15 bases between them. The CDR3 extends over 16 amino acids. Germline V gene lookup returns CDR1 SGHVS and CDR2 FQNEAQ.

The J gene is TRBJ2-7, the V gene TRBV6-5; no firm D call. Germline V lookup: CDR1 MNHEY, CDR2 SVGAGI. The CDR3 sequence is 12 residues long. Deletions cut 2 bases from V and 6 bases from J, with 8 bases between. CDR3 nucleotides: TGTGCCAGCAGTTACCTAAAGGGCGAGCAGTACTTC. This translates into CASSYLKGEQYF.

The genes are TRBV18 and TRBJ2-7; 7 bases are shared with TRBD1. This CDR3 has 14 residues. Germline lookup yields CDR1 KGHSH and CDR2 LQKENI. The trim removed 4 bases at V and 3 bases at J, leaving 6 bases unmatched. DNA for the CDR3: TGTGCCAGCTCACTCCGGACAGGCGACTACGAGCAGTACTTC. Its translation is CASSLRTGDYEQYF.

CDR3 region: CAISELGTRDNEQFF. The CDR3 DNA is TGTGCCATCAGTGAGTTGGGGACTAGAGACAATGAGCAGTTCTTC. V and J are TRBV10-3 and TRBJ2-1; 8 nucleotides line up with TRBD2. V gave up 1 base and J gave up 5 bases; unmatched junction bases: 4. Germline values: CDR1 ENHRY, CDR2 SYGVKD. The CDR3 sequence is 15 residues long.

The J gene is TRBJ2-1, the V gene TRBV5-1, with D unresolved. Per germline, CDR1 SGHRS and CDR2 YFSETQ. This CDR3 comprises 16 residues. The V and J ends lost 0 bases and 6 bases respectively, with 16 bases between them. The CDR3 DNA follows: TGCGCCAGCAGCTTGGAGGGCAGCTTCCGGGCCAATGAGCAGTTCTTC. Residues: CASSLEGSFRANEQFF.

The table lists this clone with a count of one. The chain employs TRBV7-9 and TRBJ1-2, with unresolved D. Looked up from germline, CDR1 is SEHNR and CDR2 is FQNEAQ (reference sequence). CDR3 length equals 17 residues. V gave up 5 bases and J gave up 4 bases, with 23 bases separating them. The CDR3 sequence is CASSQDQWVEQTYGYTF. The CDR3 DNA follows: TGTGCCAGCAGCCAAGATCAATGGGTAGAACAGACCTATGGCTACACCTTC.

The V and J genes are TRBV7-2 and TRBJ1-5; 8 bases line up with TRBD1. The length of the CDR3 is 14 residues. Germline V CDR1 and CDR2: SGHTA, FQGNSA. V was pared by 0 bases and J by 5 bases, with 0 bases of the junction left unmatched. Written as DNA, the CDR3 is TGTGCCAGCAGCTTAGCACAGGGGGATCAGCCCCAGCATTTT. Protein: CASSLAQGDQPQHF.

V and J are TRBV6-5 and TRBJ2-6; D perhaps matches TRBD1 (5 bases). CDR1 and CDR2 from the germline V gene are MNHEY and SVGAGI. Trimming shortened V by 7 bases and J by 0 bases, and 7 bases separated the two germline ends. This CDR3 comprises 14 residues. CDR3 nucleotides: TGTGCCAGCAAGGGGATCTCTGGGGCCAACGTCCTGACTTTC. It encodes CASKGISGANVLTF.

The chain is built from TRBV4-1 and TRBJ2-7, with D possibly TRBD2 on 6 matching bases. Germline loops: CDR1 MGHRA, CDR2 YSYEKL. The CDR3 sequence is 15 residues long. V lost 0 bases, J lost 6 bases, and 15 bases lay in between. The chain's CDR3 is CASSQDLGGGVEQYF. The DNA for the CDR3 is TGCGCCAGCAGCCAAGATTTGGGGGGTGGGGTCGAGCAGTACTTC.

The gene calls are TRBV14 and TRBJ2-7, with a weak D call TRBD2 (7 bases). Germline CDR1 is SGHDN and CDR2 is FVKESK. The V end lost 8 bases, the J end lost 2 bases, and 16 bases lay between the germline ends. There are 14 residues in the CDR3. Written as DNA, the CDR3 is TGTGCCAGCGGGGGGGCGGGAGCCCCCTACGAGCAGTACTTC. This gives the protein CASGGAGAPYEQYF.

The chain is built from TRBV19 and TRBJ2-5, with 11 bases that match TRBD2. J lost 1 base, V lost 6 bases, and 10 bases had no gene match. The CDR3 spans 17 residues. CDR1 and CDR2 from the germline V gene are LNHDA and SQIVND (reference sequence). CDR3 residues: CASSPGLAVLLQETQYF. The CDR3 nucleotides read TGTGCCAGTAGCCCGGGACTAGCGGTACTCCTCCAAGAGACCCAGTACTTC.

The DNA for the CDR3 is TGTGCCAGTGGGGACCGTACGGGTCAGCCCCAGCATTTT. Protein: CASGDRTGQPQHF. The chain is built from TRBV19 and TRBJ1-5; D is perhaps TRBD1 (5 bases). Germline V gene data show CDR1 as LNHDA and CDR2 as SQIVND (reference sequence). V gave up 8 bases and J gave up 6 bases, with 14 bases separating them. The CDR3 sequence is 13 residues long.

This clone was counted once. The chain joins TRBV30 to TRBJ1-1; D gene uncertain. CDR1 and CDR2 (germline): GTSNPN, SVGIG (reference sequence). The CDR3 extends over 13 amino acids. The V gene lost 3 bases and the J gene lost 5 bases, with 13 bases spanning the gap. Here the CDR3 reads CAWRLRGDTEAFF. The DNA of the CDR3 is TGTGCCTGGAGACTACGGGGAGATACTGAAGCTTTCTTT.